A single T cell receptor beta chain is shown here with its context. The data are from a study of blood T cell repertoires in COVID-19. Whole-study context: PBMCs, B-cell-depleted T cells, or T cells were the source of the cDNA or gDNA that made up the material.

Those enrolled in Seattle joined during active infection and were followed longitudinally afterward. The authors' processing: Reference gene primer amplification gave nucleated cell count estimates. Data came from immunoSEQ multiplex PCR; TCRdb stores just in-frame clones and leaves some out. The V and J calls and the clone size are those of that table, but D and trimming were determined from the DNA. The sample has more than 200,000 clones, approximately 90% seen once; the top ten hold around a tenth. The CDR3 runs 16 residues. Germline V gene lookup returns CDR1 LNHDA and CDR2 SQIVND (reference sequence). The ends lost 4 bases at V and 7 bases at J; junction bases unmatched: 11.

Sample: peripheral blood. The J gene is TRBJ1-5, the V gene TRBV19, with 9 nucleotides matching TRBD1. This clonotype was sampled from a man between 45 and 60 years old with COVID-19, enrolled during active disease. CDR3 loop: CASSTTGTGHGQPQHF. CDR3 DNA: TGTGCCAGTAGTACCACCGGGACAGGGCACGGGCAGCCCCAGCATTTT.